This T cell receptor beta chain comes out of a study of response to subunit inactivated influenza vaccine. From the RT-PCR reads, TCRdb called clonotypes with MiXCR, one entry per CDR3 protein. The sample consists of 450,000 to 500,000 distinct CDR3 sequences, 11% of them appearing once. This clonotype was picked up many times. Its antigen is undetermined. Regarding the study as a whole: Few additional T cells are recruited per seasonal influenza vaccination, authors suggested.

Specimen: PBMCs from blood, collected 35 to 45 days after vaccination. This TCR was recovered from a man in his fifties or sixties who received an inactivated influenza vaccine.

The CDR3 loop is CASSLDGQMNTEAFF. The CDR3 DNA reads TGTGCCAGCAGCTTAGATGGACAGATGAACACTGAAGCTTTCTTT. The chain uses TRBV7-2 and TRBJ1-1; weak D call: TRBD1 (6 bases). The germline V gene encodes CDR1 SGHTA and CDR2 FQGNSA. V was cut by 1 base and J by 0 bases, with 9 bases left in between. There are 15 residues in the CDR3.